The text below deals with one TCR beta chain. Germline CDR1 reads SNHLY; CDR2 reads FYNNEI. V was pared by 8 bases and J by 0 bases, with 13 bases between. The CDR3 has 14 residues. This table comes from immunoSEQ multiplex PCR, and its TCRdb copy is limited to in-frame clones, with some not included. The table lists 260,000 or so clones, around four fifths of them singletons, with 3.5% to 4% in the top ten. These data are taken from a study of blood T cell repertoires in COVID-19. Looking at the study overall: The samples span acute and convalescent COVID-19 from the United States, Italy and Spain.

Up to 2 weeks before entering the study, exposed participants had met a COVID-19 case. Sequencing used PBMCs or T cells enriched from blood (not recorded which). This TCR derives from a middle-aged woman who had been exposed to COVID-19. The chain has TRBV2 and TRBJ1-2; a possible D gene is TRBD1 (5 bases). CDR3 sequence reads: CASQGSGTNYGYTF. CDR3 nucleotides: TGTGCCAGCCAGGGTTCCGGCACTAACTATGGCTACACCTTC.